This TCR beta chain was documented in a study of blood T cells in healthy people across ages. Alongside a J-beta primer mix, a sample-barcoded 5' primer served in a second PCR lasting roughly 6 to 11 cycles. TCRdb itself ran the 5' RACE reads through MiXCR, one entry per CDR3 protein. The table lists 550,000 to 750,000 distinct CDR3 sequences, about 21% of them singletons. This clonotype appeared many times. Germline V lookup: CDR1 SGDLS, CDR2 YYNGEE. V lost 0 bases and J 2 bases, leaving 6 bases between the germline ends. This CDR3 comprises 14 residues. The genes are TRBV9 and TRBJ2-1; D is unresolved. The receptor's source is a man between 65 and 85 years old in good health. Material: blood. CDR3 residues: CASSVAQTYNEQFF. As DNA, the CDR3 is TGTGCCAGCAGCGTAGCACAAACCTACAATGAGCAGTTCTTC.